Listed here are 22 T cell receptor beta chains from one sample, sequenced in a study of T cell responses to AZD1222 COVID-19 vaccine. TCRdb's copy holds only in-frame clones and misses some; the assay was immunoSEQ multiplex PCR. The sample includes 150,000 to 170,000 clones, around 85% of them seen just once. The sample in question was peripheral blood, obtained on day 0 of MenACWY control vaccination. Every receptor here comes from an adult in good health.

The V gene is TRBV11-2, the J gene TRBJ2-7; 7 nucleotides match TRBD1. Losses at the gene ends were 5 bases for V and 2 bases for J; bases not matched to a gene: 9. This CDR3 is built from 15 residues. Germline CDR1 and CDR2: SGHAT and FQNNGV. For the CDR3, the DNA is TGTGCCAGCAGCCCCAGAACAGGGGTCCCCTACGAGCAGTACGTC. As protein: CASSPRTGVPYEQYV.

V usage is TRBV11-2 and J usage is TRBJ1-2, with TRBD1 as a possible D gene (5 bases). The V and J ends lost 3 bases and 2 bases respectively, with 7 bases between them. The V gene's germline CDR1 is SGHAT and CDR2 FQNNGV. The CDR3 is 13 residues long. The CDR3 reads CASSFRENYGYTF. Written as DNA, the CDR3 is TGTGCCAGCAGCTTCAGGGAGAACTATGGCTACACCTTC.

The CDR3 loop is CASSAGTGANTGELFF. CDR3 bases: TGTGCCAGCAGTGCCGGGACAGGCGCGAACACCGGGGAGCTGTTTTTT. This rearrangement joins TRBV6-4 to TRBJ2-2; TRBD1 aligns across 8 bases. CDR1 is MRHNA, CDR2 SNTAGT, per germline. The V and J ends lost 4 bases and 0 bases, in that order; junction bases with no gene match: 4. The CDR3 is made up of 16 amino acids.

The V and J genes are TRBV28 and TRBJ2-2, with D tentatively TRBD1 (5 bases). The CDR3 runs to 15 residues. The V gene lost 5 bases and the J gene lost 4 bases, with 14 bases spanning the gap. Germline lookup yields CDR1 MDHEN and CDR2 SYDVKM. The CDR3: CASSTQGMGTGELFF. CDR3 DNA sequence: TGTGCCAGCAGTACGCAGGGAATGGGCACCGGGGAGCTGTTTTTT.

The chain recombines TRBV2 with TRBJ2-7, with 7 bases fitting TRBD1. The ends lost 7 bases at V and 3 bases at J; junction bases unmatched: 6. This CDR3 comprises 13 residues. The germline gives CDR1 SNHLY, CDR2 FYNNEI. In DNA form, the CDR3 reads TGTGCCAGCAAACTGACAGGGATCTACGAGCAGTACGTC. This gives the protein CASKLTGIYEQYV.

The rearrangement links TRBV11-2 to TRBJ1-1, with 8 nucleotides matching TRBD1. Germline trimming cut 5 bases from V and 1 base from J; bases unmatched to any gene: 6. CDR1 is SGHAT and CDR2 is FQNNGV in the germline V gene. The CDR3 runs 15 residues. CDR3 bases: TGTGCCAGCAGCCTGATGACAGGGGCGAACACTGAAGCTTTCTTT. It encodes CASSLMTGANTEAFF.

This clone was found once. The CDR3 bases are TGTGCCAGCAGCCAGCTGGGGGCTGAAGCTTTCTTT. This codes for CASSQLGAEAFF. The J gene is TRBJ1-1, the V gene TRBV3-1 (or the pseudogene TRBV3-2), with a weak D call TRBD1 (5 bases). Germline loops: CDR1 LGHDT, CDR2 YNNKEL (reference sequence). CDR3 length: 12 amino acids. Trimming removed 3 bases at V and 6 bases at J, with 8 bases between.

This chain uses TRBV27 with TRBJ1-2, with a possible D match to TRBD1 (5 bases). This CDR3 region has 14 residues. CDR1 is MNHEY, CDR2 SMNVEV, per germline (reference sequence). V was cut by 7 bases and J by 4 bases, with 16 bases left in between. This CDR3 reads CASTPGIGSYGYTF. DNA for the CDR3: TGTGCCAGCACTCCAGGGATAGGGAGCTATGGCTACACCTTC.

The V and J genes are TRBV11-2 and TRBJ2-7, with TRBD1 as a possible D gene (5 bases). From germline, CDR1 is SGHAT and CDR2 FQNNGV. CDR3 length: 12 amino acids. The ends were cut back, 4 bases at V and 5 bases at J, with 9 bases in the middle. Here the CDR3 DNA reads TGTGCCAGCAGCTCTGACAGACACGAGCAGTACTTC. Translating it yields CASSSDRHEQYF.

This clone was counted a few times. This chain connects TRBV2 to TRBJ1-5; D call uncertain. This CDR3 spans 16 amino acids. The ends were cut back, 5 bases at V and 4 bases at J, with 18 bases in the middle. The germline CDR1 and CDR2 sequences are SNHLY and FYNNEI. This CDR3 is CASSLQFPGSNQPQHF. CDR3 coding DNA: TGTGCCAGCAGTCTACAGTTCCCGGGGTCTAATCAGCCCCAGCATTTT.

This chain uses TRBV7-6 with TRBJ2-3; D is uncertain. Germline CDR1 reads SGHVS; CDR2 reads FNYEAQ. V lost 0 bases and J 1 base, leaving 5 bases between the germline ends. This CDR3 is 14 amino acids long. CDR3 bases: TGTGCCAGCAGCTTAGCGGCTCGCACAGATACGCAGTATTTT. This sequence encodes CASSLAARTDTQYF.

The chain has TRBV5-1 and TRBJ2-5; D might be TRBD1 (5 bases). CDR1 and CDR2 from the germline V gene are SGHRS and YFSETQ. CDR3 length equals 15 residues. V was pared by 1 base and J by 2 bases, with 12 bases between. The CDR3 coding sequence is TGCGCCAGCAGCTTGTTACAGGCCCCTCAAGAGACCCAGTACTTC. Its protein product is CASSLLQAPQETQYF.

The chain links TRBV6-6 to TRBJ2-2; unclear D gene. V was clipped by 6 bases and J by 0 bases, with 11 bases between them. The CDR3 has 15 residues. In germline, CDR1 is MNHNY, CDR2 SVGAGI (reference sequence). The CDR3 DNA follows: TGTGCCAGCAGCATTACCCTCTCGAACACCGGGGAGCTGTTTTTT. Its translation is CASSITLSNTGELFF.

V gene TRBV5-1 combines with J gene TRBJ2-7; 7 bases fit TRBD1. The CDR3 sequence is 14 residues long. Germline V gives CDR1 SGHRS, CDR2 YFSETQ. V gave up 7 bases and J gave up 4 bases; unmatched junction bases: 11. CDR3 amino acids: CASGRDSARYEQYF. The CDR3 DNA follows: TGCGCCAGCGGAAGGGACAGCGCAAGGTACGAGCAGTACTTC.

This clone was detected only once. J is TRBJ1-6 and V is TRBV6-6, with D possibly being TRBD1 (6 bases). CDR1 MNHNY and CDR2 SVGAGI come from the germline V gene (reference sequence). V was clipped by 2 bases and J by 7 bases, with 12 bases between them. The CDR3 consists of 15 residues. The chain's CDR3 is CASSYRGGANSPLHF. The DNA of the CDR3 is TGTGCCAGCAGTTACCGCGGGGGGGCAAATTCACCCCTCCACTTT.

The DNA of the CDR3 is TGTGCCAGCAGTTTAGGGAGGAGTGTGGGGGGCGGAGGCACTGAAGCTTTCTTT. It encodes CASSLGRSVGGGGTEAFF. The J gene is TRBJ1-1, the V gene TRBV27, with D maybe TRBD1 (6 bases). CDR1 is MNHEY and CDR2 is SMNVEV in the germline V gene (reference sequence). CDR3 size: 18 residues. The V gene lost 2 bases and the J gene lost 4 bases, with 23 bases spanning the gap.

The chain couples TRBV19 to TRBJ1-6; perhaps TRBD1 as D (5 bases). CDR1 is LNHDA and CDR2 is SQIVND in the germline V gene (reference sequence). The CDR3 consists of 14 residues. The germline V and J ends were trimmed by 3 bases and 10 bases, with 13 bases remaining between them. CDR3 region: CASSIPQVNSPLHF. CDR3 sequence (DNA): TGTGCCAGTAGTATCCCACAGGTTAACTCACCCCTCCACTTT.

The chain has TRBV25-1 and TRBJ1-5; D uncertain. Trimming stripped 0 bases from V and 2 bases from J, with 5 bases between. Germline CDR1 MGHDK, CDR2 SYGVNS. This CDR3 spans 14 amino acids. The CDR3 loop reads CASSEYGGNQPQHF. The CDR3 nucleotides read TGTGCCAGCAGTGAATACGGGGGCAATCAGCCCCAGCATTTT.

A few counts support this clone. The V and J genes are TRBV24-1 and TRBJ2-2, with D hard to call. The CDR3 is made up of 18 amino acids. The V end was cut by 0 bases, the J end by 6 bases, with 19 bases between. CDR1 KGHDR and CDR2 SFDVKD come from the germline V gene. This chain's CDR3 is CATSDLQWAGARPGELFF. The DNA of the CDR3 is TGTGCCACCAGTGATTTGCAATGGGCCGGTGCTCGGCCCGGGGAGCTGTTTTTT.

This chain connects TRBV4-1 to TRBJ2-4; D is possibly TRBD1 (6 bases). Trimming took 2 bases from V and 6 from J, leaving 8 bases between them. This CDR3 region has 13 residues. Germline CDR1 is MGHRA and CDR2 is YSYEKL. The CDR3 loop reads CASSQLRGNIQYF. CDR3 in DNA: TGCGCCAGCAGCCAACTCAGGGGAAACATTCAGTACTTC.

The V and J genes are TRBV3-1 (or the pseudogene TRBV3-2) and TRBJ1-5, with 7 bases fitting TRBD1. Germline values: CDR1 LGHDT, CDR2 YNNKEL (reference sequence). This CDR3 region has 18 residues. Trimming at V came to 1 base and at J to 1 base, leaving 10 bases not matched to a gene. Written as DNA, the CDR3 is TGTGCCAGCAGCCAAGGGGGCGCGGCAGGGGGGAGCAATCAGCCCCAGCATTTT. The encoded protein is CASSQGGAAGGSNQPQHF.

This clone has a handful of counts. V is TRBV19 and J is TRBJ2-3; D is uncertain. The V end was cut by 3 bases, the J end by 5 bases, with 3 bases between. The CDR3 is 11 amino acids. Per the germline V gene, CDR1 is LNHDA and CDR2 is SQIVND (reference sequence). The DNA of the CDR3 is TGTGCCAGTAGTATTGTAGATACGCAGTATTTT. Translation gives CASSIVDTQYF.